The 27 T cell receptor beta chains below come from one sample, sequenced in a study of cytomegalovirus exposure and HLA in healthy donors. The primer mix had 60 Vbeta and 13 Jbeta primers. Generated by immunoSEQ multiplex PCR, the TCRdb table keeps only in-frame clones and is missing some. Here the sample spans over 150,000 clones, 70% to 90% being singletons. Sequenced material: PBMCs. All receptors come from a girl aged 5 to 17 in good health and CMV-seropositive.

V and J are TRBV7-5 and TRBJ2-5; the table names TRBD2, a call not compared with the DNA. TRBV7-5 is described as a pseudogene. The length of the CDR3 is 10 residues. The CDR3 region has the DNA TGTGCCAGAGTCGGGGAGACCCAGTACTTC. This gives the protein CARVGETQYF.

The chain recombines TRBV6-1 with TRBJ1-2; 10 positions match TRBD1. V shed 2 bases, J shed 7 bases, and the junction held 4 bases outside the gene matches. CDR1 and CDR2 from the germline V gene are MNHNS and SASEGT. The CDR3 loop spans 14 amino acids. The CDR3 protein is CASSERGTGVGYTF. In nucleotides, the CDR3 is TGTGCCAGCAGTGAAAGGGGGACAGGGGTTGGCTACACCTTC.

CDR3 in amino acids: CASSVRGNEQFF. CDR3 DNA sequence: TGTGCCAGCAGTGTAAGGGGAAATGAGCAGTTCTTC. V usage is TRBV6-1 and J usage is TRBJ2-1; weak D call: TRBD1 (5 bases). CDR1 and CDR2 from the germline V gene are MNHNS and SASEGT. CDR3 length equals 12 residues. The V end was cut by 4 bases, the J end by 7 bases, with 8 bases between.

This clone was detected only once. The V and J genes are TRBV12-5 and TRBJ2-7; a weak D match, TRBD2 (6 bases). The V end lost 1 base, the J end lost 4 bases, and 26 bases lay between the germline ends. CDR1 is LGHNT and CDR2 is FRNRAP in the germline V gene. The CDR3 sequence is 19 residues long. The CDR3 nucleotides are TGTGCTAGTGGTTTGGCCGACCCCCTCTACGGGAGTTACACGTACGAGCAGTACTTC. Protein sequence: CASGLADPLYGSYTYEQYF.

The chain uses TRBV5-1 and TRBJ2-5; weak D call: TRBD1 (5 bases). CDR1 and CDR2 (germline): SGHRS, YFSETQ. This CDR3 spans 17 amino acids. Between the trimmed V and J ends, which lost 3 bases and 3 bases, there was a span of 21 bases. The DNA of the CDR3 is TGCGCCAGCAGCTGGGGATCTTCAAGGACATCCAAAGAGACCCAGTACTTC. It codes for CASSWGSSRTSKETQYF. Filled out from reference TRBV5-1 and TRBJ2-5, the complete variable domain reads KAGVTQTPRYLIKTRGQQVTLSCSPISGHRSVSWYQQTPGQGLQFLFEYFSETQRNKGNFPGRFSGRQFSNSRSEMNVSTLELGDSALYLCASSWGSSRTSKETQYFGPGTRLLVL.

The V call is TRBV6-5, the J call TRBJ1-2; D not resolved. With 5 bases removed from V and 8 bases from J, the gap between germline ends came to 15 bases. Germline V CDR1 and CDR2: MNHEY, SVGAGI. The CDR3 consists of 13 residues. CDR3 amino acids: CASSTPGSGGYTF. DNA of the CDR3: TGTGCCAGCAGTACACCCGGGTCGGGGGGCTACACCTTC.

CDR3 nucleotide sequence: TGTGCCAGCAGTCTCCTGGTGCGGGGGGGCATGAAGACCCAGTACTTC. Translated: CASSLLVRGGMKTQYF. The chain joins TRBV6-4 to TRBJ2-5; 9 bases agree with TRBD2. The CDR3 length is 16 residues. After removal of 5 bases from V and 6 bases from J, the junction contained 13 bases not matched to a gene. Germline loops: CDR1 MRHNA, CDR2 SNTAGT.

The J gene is TRBJ2-1, the V gene TRBV15; 8 nucleotides agree with TRBD2. Per germline, CDR1 LNHNV and CDR2 YYDKDF (reference sequence). The CDR3 contains 16 residues. With V trimmed by 1 base and J by 3 bases, 5 bases remained unmatched. DNA for the CDR3: TGTGCCACCAGCAGAGTCGGGGGGGCCGTCTACAATGAGCAGTTCTTC. It specifies CATSRVGGAVYNEQFF.

The chain joins TRBV9 to TRBJ1-2; D not certain. The CDR3 consists of 16 residues. With 0 bases removed from V and 2 bases from J, the gap between germline ends came to 14 bases. Germline CDR1 and CDR2: SGDLS and YYNGEE. In DNA, the CDR3 is TGTGCCAGCAGCGTAGGTGACTGGAACAACAACTATGGCTACACCTTC. Translated, it gives CASSVGDWNNNYGYTF.

This rearrangement joins TRBV28 to TRBJ2-4, with D unclear. Deletions cut 7 bases from V and 5 bases from J, with 12 bases between. The CDR3 loop spans 13 amino acids. The germline CDR1 and CDR2 sequences are MDHEN and SYDVKM. The CDR3 spells CASTPGAENIQYF. Here the CDR3 DNA reads TGTGCCAGCACCCCCGGAGCAGAAAACATTCAGTACTTC. The full variable domain, with the rest looked up from reference TRBV28 and TRBJ2-4, is DVKVTQSSRYLVKRTGEKVFLECVQDMDHENMFWYRQDPGLGLRLIYFSYDVKMKEKGDIPEGYSVSREKKERFSLILESASTNQTSMYLCASTPGAENIQYFGAGTRLSVL.

V gene TRBV5-3 combines with J gene TRBJ2-5, with D hard to call. With the DNA end fitting TRBJ2-7 better, the J assignment may be wrong. TRBV5-3 counts as an open reading frame of uncertain function. CDR3 size: 13 residues. The CDR3 loop reads CARSAVWDYEQYF. As DNA, the CDR3 is TGTGCCAGAAGCGCCGTCTGGGACTACGAGCAGTACTTC.

This chain uses TRBV5-1 with TRBJ1-2, with TRBD1 matching over 12 bases. The germline V gene encodes CDR1 SGHRS and CDR2 YFSETQ. The CDR3 covers 16 residues. The J segment lost 2 bases and the V segment lost 0 bases, leaving 2 bases of the junction unmatched. CDR3 protein: CASSLEGTGGNYGYTF. As DNA, the CDR3 is TGCGCCAGCAGCTTGGAGGGGACAGGGGGCAACTATGGCTACACCTTC.

The V and J genes are TRBV2 and TRBJ2-1, with D unclear. The germline V gene has CDR1 SNHLY and CDR2 FYNNEI. CDR3 size: 13 residues. Trimming stripped 5 bases from V and 0 bases from J, with 5 bases between. Written as DNA, the CDR3 is TGTGCCAGCAGTTACAGCTCCTACAATGAGCAGTTCTTC. This encodes CASSYSSYNEQFF.

J is TRBJ1-1 and V is TRBV7-2; D is undetermined. This CDR3 is built from 16 residues. The germline V gene has CDR1 SGHTA and CDR2 FQGNSA. The V end lost 3 bases, the J end lost 1 base, and 15 bases lay between the germline ends. Written as DNA, the CDR3 is TGTGCCAGCAGCTTGGGTTTGTGGGAGACGAACACTGAAGCTTTCTTT. It specifies CASSLGLWETNTEAFF.

The chain is built from TRBV6-4 and TRBJ2-7, with D maybe TRBD2 (5 bases). This CDR3 is built from 13 residues. Germline CDR1 reads MRHNA; CDR2 reads SNTAGT. V lost 3 bases, J lost 4 bases, and 10 bases lay in between. The CDR3 reads CASSDRGQYEQYF. The CDR3 region has the DNA TGTGCCAGCAGTGATCGCGGGCAGTACGAGCAGTACTTC.

This rearrangement joins TRBV7-8 to TRBJ1-4, with 8 bases aligning to TRBD1. The ends lost 6 bases at V and 7 bases at J; junction bases unmatched: 7. CDR1 SGHVS and CDR2 FQNEAQ come from the germline V gene. The CDR3 runs 14 residues. The DNA of the CDR3 is TGTGCCAGCAGGGCGGACAGGGTGATTGAAAAACTGTTTTTT. Protein sequence: CASRADRVIEKLFF.

The rearrangement uses TRBV4-1 and TRBJ1-1, with 7 positions matching TRBD1. CDR3 length: 15 amino acids. V lost 0 bases, J lost 4 bases, and 5 bases stayed unmatched. CDR1 and CDR2 (germline): MGHRA, YSYEKL. The CDR3 sequence is CASSQDGNRGTEAFF. CDR3 sequence (DNA): TGCGCCAGCAGCCAAGATGGTAACAGGGGCACTGAAGCTTTCTTT.

V and J are TRBV30 and TRBJ1-4, with D possibly matching TRBD1 (5 bases). The germline gives CDR1 GTSNPN, CDR2 SVGIG (reference sequence). This CDR3 comprises 15 residues. Between the trimmed V and J ends, which lost 2 bases and 6 bases, there was a span of 16 bases. The CDR3 DNA reads as TGTGCCTGGAGTACCCCCCGGGGGAGTTATGAAAAACTGTTTTTT. Protein sequence: CAWSTPRGSYEKLFF.

The genes are TRBV19 and TRBJ1-1, with D possibly matching TRBD1 (5 bases). V was clipped by 4 bases and J by 3 bases, with 9 bases between them. CDR3 length: 13 residues. Germline V gives CDR1 LNHDA, CDR2 SQIVND (reference sequence). CDR3 bases: TGTGCCAGTAGTAATGAAGGGGACACTGAAGCTTTCTTT. It specifies CASSNEGDTEAFF. Combining the CDR3 with reference TRBV19 and TRBJ1-1 gives the whole variable domain DGGITQSPKYLFRKEGQNVTLSCEQNLNHDAMYWYRQDPGQGLRLIYYSQIVNDFQKGDIAEGYSVSREKKESFPLTVTSAQKNPTAFYLCASSNEGDTEAFFGQGTRLTVV.

V is TRBV9 and J is TRBJ2-1; 7 positions agree with TRBD2. Germline lookup yields CDR1 SGDLS and CDR2 YYNGEE. The V segment lost 1 base and the J segment 9 bases; nucleotides outside the gene matches: 4. This CDR3 is 13 amino acids long. CDR3 residues: CASSVRTSAEQFF. The CDR3 region has the DNA TGTGCCAGCAGCGTACGTACTAGCGCTGAGCAGTTCTTC. The variable domain in full, with the rest retrieved from reference TRBV9 and TRBJ2-1, is DSGVTQTPKHLITATGQRVTLRCSPRSGDLSVYWYQQSLDQGLQFLIQYYNGEERAKGNILERFSAQQFPDLHSELNLSSLELGDSALYFCASSVRTSAEQFFGPGTRLTVL.

J is TRBJ2-1 and V is TRBV5-1; D uncertain. This CDR3 has 12 residues. Germline V lookup: CDR1 SGHRS, CDR2 YFSETQ. V was clipped by 0 bases and J by 6 bases, with 4 bases between them. The CDR3 region has the DNA TGCGCCAGCAGCTTGGCCATCAATGAGCAGTTCTTC. Translated: CASSLAINEQFF.

This sequence joins TRBV5-1 and TRBJ2-7; 7 nucleotides align to TRBD2. The CDR3 has 14 amino acids. The germline CDR1 and CDR2 sequences are SGHRS and YFSETQ. V dropped 3 bases and J dropped 3; count of bases not matched to a gene: 6. DNA of the CDR3: TGCGCCAGCAGCTCCGGGGCTAGCGGCTACGAGCAGTACTTC. This codes for CASSSGASGYEQYF.

The chain joins TRBV5-1 to TRBJ2-3, with TRBD2 matching over 16 bases. The V segment lost 3 bases and the J segment 1 base; nucleotides outside the gene matches: 5. This CDR3 contains 18 residues. Germline CDR1 and CDR2: SGHRS and YFSETQ. CDR3 residues: CASSSGTSGGARTDTQYF. CDR3 nucleotides: TGCGCCAGCAGCTCGGGGACTAGCGGGGGGGCCCGCACAGATACGCAGTATTTT. The whole variable domain, remainder taken from reference TRBV5-1 and TRBJ2-3, is KAGVTQTPRYLIKTRGQQVTLSCSPISGHRSVSWYQQTPGQGLQFLFEYFSETQRNKGNFPGRFSGRQFSNSRSEMNVSTLELGDSALYLCASSSGTSGGARTDTQYFGPGTRLTVL.

For the CDR3, the DNA is TGTGCCAGCAGCGTAGGAAGAGACTACGAGCAGTACTTC. It translates to CASSVGRDYEQYF. The chain carries TRBV9 and TRBJ2-7, with D unresolved. Deletions cut 0 bases from V and 3 bases from J, with 7 bases between. The germline gives CDR1 SGDLS, CDR2 YYNGEE. The CDR3 length is 13 residues. Combining the CDR3 with reference TRBV9 and TRBJ2-7 gives the whole variable domain DSGVTQTPKHLITATGQRVTLRCSPRSGDLSVYWYQQSLDQGLQFLIQYYNGEERAKGNILERFSAQQFPDLHSELNLSSLELGDSALYFCASSVGRDYEQYFGPGTRLTVT.

The chain is built from TRBV5-1 and TRBJ1-3; no reliable D call. Trimming took 6 bases from V and 2 from J, leaving 18 bases between them. The CDR3 length is 16 residues. Looked up from germline, CDR1 is SGHRS and CDR2 is YFSETQ. The CDR3 spells CASTVYGPSTGNTIYF. In DNA, the CDR3 is TGCGCCAGCACAGTTTATGGCCCTTCCACTGGAAACACCATATATTTT.

The gene calls are TRBV5-4 and TRBJ2-3, with 9 bases lining up with TRBD1. Losses at the gene ends were 2 bases for V and 0 bases for J; bases not matched to a gene: 10. The germline V gene has CDR1 SGHNT and CDR2 YYREEE (reference sequence). The CDR3 totals 18 residues. CDR3 sequence: CASSLFIRQGVSTDTQYF. In DNA, the CDR3 is TGTGCCAGCAGCTTATTCATACGACAGGGGGTGAGCACAGATACGCAGTATTTT.

This chain links TRBV7-2 with TRBJ2-1, with 7 bases aligning to TRBD1. Germline-derived CDR1 and CDR2 are SGHTA and FQGNSA. V was clipped by 2 bases and J by 6 bases; unmatched bases: 7. The CDR3 has 15 amino acids. CDR3 sequence reads: CASSLRGRLANEQFF. The CDR3 bases are TGTGCCAGCAGCTTAAGGGGGCGCTTGGCCAATGAGCAGTTCTTC.